Sequencing of this T cell receptor (beta chain) was carried out in a study of OX40 agonist ivuxolimab in advanced cancers. Turning to the study itself: Across the patients, intravenous ivuxolimab was delivered every 2 weeks at 0.01 to 10 mg/kg. Patients with prior anti-PD-1, anti-PD-L1 or anti-CTLA-4 therapy were eligible; about 41% had some. Study outcomes and limitations: The average count of expanded clones was higher among CD8+ T cells than among CD4+.

This clone was detected once. Its target is not known. The CDR3 consists of 15 residues. With V trimmed by 6 bases and J by 0 bases, 5 bases remained unmatched. Germline lookup yields CDR1 SGHVS and CDR2 FQNEAQ. TCRdb keeps only in-frame clones here, not all; method: immunoSEQ multiplex PCR. This repertoire shows about 46,000 clones, about 88% found once; its top ten account for approximately 10%. Patients were ruled out by autoimmune disease history or systemic immunosuppression. This sequence originates from an adult with an advanced solid tumor such as melanoma, head and neck, liver or kidney cancer. The sample here was CD4+ or CD8+ T cells sorted from blood, taken in a trial of the OX40 agonist ivuxolimab. The rearrangement links TRBV7-8 to TRBJ1-5; 7 nucleotides align to TRBD1. CDR3 in DNA: TGTGCCAGCAGTCAGACAGGGAATAGCAATCAGCCCCAGCATTTT. The encoded protein is CASSQTGNSNQPQHF.